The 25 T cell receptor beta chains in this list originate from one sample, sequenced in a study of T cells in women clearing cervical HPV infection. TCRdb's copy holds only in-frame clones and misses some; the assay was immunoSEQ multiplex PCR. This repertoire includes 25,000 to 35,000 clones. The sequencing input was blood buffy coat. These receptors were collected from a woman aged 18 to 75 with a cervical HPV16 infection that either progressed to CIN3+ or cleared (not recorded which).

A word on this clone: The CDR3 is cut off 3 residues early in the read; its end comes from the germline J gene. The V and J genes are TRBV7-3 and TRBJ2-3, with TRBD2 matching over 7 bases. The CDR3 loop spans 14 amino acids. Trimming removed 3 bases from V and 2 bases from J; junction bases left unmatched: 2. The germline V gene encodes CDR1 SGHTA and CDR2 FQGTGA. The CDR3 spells CASSFLAATDTQYF. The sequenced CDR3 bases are TGTGCCAGCAGCTTTCTAGCGGCCACAGATACG.

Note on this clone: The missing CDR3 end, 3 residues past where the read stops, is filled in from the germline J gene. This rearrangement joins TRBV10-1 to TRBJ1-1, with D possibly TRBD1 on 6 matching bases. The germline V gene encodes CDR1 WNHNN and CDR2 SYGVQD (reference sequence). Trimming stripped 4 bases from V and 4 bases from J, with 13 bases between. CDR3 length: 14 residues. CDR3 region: CASSVNRAGTEAFF. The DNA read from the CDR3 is TGCGCCAGCAGTGTGAACAGGGCAGGCACTGAA.

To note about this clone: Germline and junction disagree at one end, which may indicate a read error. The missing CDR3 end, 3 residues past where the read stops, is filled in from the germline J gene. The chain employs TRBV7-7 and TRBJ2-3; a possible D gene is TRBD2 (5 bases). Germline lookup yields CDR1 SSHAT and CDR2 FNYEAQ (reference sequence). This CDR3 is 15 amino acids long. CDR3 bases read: TGTGCTAGCAGCTTACGGGGAGACCCCCAAGAGACG. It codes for CASSLRGDPQET. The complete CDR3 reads CASSLRGDPQETQYF.

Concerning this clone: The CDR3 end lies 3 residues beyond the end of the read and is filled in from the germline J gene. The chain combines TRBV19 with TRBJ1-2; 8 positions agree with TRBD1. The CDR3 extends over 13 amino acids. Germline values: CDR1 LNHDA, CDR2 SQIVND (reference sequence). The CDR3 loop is CASTTQGAEGYTF. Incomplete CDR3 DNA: TGTGCCAGTACCACCCAGGGGGCGGAGGGC.

The CDR3 DNA, read in part, is TGTGCCAGCTCACGGGACACCTACGAC. Its translation: CASSRDTYD. The entire CDR3 protein is CASSRDTYDYTF. The chain recombines TRBV18 with TRBJ1-2; TRBD1 might be the D (6 bases). The CDR3 is cut off 3 residues early in the read; its end comes from the germline J gene. Per the germline V gene, CDR1 is KGHSH and CDR2 is LQKENI. The CDR3 loop spans 12 amino acids.

The chain's CDR3 is CASSPGPSGDTEAFF. The DNA read from the CDR3 is TGTGCCAGCTCACCTGGACCCAGCGGGGACACTGAA. The genes are TRBV18 and TRBJ1-1; D remains ambiguous. The observed sequence ends 3 residues before the CDR3 terminus, with the missing tail filled in from the germline J gene. Looked up from germline, CDR1 is KGHSH and CDR2 is LQKENI. The V end lost 3 bases, the J end lost 3 bases, and 14 bases lay between the germline ends. This CDR3 contains 15 residues.

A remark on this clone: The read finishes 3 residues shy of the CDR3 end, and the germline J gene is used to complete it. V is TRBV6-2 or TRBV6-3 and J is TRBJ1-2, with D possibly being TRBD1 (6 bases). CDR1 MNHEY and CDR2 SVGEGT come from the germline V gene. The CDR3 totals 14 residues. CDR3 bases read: TGTGCCAGCAGCGAACAGGGACCCCTTGGGGGC. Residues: CASSEQGPLGG. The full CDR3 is CASSEQGPLGGYTF.

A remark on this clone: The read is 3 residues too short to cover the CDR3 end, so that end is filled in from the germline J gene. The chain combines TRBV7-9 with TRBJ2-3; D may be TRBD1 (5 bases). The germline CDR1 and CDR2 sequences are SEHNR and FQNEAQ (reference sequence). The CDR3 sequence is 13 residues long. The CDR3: CASSLEGRQPQYF. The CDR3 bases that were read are TGTGCCAGCAGCTTAGAGGGTAGACAGCCG. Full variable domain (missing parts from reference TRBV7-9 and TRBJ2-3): DTGVSQNPRHKITKRGQNVTFRCDPISEHNRLYWYRQTLGQGPEFLTYFQNEAQLEKSRLLSDRFSAERPKGSFSTLEIQRTEQGDSAMYLCASSLEGRQPQYFGPGTRLTVL.

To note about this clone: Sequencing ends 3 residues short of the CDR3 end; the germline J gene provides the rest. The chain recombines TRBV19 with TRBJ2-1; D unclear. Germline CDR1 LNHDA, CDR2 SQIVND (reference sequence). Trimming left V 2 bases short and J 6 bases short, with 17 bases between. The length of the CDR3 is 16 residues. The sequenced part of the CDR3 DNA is TGTGCCAGTAGTATACTTGGTAGAAAGCGTCCCAATGAG. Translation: CASSILGRKRPNE. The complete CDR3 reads CASSILGRKRPNEQFF. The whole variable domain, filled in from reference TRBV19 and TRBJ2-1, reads DGGITQSPKYLFRKEGQNVTLSCEQNLNHDAMYWYRQDPGQGLRLIYYSQIVNDFQKGDIAEGYSVSREKKESFPLTVTSAQKNPTAFYLCASSILGRKRPNEQFFGPGTRLTVL.

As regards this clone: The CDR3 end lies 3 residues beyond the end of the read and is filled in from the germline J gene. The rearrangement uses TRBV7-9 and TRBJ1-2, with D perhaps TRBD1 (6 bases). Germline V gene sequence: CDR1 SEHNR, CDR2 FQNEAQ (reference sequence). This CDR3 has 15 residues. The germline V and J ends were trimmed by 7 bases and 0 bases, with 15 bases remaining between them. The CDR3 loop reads CASTSRGAPNYGYTF. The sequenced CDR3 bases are TGTGCCAGCACATCTCGGGGGGCCCCTAACTATGGC.

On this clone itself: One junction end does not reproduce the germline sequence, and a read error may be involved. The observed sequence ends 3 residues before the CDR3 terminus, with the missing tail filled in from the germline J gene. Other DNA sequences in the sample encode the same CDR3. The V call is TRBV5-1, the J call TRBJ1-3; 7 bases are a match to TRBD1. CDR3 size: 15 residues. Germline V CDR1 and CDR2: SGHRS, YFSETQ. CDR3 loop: CASSRTGQVENTIYF. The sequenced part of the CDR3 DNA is TGCGCCAGCAGCCGAACCGGACAGGTTGAAAACACA.

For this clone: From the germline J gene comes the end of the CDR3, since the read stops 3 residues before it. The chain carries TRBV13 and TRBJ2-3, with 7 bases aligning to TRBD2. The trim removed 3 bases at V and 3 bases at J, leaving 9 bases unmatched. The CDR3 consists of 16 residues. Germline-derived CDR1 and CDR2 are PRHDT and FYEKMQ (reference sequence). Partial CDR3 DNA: TGTGCCAGCAGCTTGCTACTGAAGCGGGATACAGATACG. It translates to CASSLLLKRDTDT. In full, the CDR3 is CASSLLLKRDTDTQYF.

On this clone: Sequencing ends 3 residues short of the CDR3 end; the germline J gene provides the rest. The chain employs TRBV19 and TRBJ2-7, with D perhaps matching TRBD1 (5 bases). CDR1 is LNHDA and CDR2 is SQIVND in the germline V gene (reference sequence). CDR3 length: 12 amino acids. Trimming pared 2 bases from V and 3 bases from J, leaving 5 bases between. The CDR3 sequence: CASSIQGYEQYF. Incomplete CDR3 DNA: TGTGCCAGTAGTATACAGGGCTACGAG.

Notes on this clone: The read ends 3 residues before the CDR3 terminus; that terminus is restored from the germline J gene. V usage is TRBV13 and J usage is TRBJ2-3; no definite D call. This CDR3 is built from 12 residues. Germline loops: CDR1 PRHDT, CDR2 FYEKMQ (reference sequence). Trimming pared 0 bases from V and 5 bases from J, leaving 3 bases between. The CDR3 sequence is CASSLGQDTQYF. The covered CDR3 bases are TGTGCCAGCAGCTTAGGACAAGATACG.

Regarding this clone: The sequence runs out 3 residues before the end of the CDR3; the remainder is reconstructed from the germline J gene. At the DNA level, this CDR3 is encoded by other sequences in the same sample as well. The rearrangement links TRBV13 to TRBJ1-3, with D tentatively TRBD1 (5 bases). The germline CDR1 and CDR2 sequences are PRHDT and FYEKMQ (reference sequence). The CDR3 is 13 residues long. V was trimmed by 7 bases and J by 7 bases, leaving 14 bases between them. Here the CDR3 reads CASTRGSWNTIYF. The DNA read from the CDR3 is TGTGCCAGCACCCGGGGGTCCTGGAACACC.

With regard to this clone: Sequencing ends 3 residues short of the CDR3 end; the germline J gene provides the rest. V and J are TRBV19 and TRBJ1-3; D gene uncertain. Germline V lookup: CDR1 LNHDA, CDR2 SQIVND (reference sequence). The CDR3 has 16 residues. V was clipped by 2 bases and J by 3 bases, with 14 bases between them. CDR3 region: CASSIKSQVYGNTIYF. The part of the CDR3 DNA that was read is TGTGCCAGTAGTATAAAATCCCAGGTTTATGGAAACACC.

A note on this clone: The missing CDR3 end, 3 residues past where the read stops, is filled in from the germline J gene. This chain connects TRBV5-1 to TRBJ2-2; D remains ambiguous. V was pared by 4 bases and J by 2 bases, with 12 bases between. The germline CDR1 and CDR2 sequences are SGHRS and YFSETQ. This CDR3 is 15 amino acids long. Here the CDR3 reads CASSPEVSNTGELFF. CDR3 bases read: TGCGCCAGCAGCCCTGAGGTTTCAAACACCGGGGAG. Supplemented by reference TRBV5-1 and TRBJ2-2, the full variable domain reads KAGVTQTPRYLIKTRGQQVTLSCSPISGHRSVSWYQQTPGQGLQFLFEYFSETQRNKGNFPGRFSGRQFSNSRSEMNVSTLELGDSALYLCASSPEVSNTGELFFGEGSRLTVL.

The sequenced part of the CDR3 DNA is TGTGCCAGCAATAGCGGGAGTACGAATGAG. Translated: CASNSGSTNE. The entire CDR3 reads CASNSGSTNEQFF. J is TRBJ2-1 and V is TRBV7-3, with TRBD2 identical over 9 bases. Sequencing ends 3 residues short of the CDR3 end; the germline J gene provides the rest. Germline V gene data show CDR1 as SGHTA and CDR2 as FQGTGA. The CDR3 runs 13 residues. The junction had 5 bases not matched to a gene; V was cut back by 7 bases and J by 7 bases.

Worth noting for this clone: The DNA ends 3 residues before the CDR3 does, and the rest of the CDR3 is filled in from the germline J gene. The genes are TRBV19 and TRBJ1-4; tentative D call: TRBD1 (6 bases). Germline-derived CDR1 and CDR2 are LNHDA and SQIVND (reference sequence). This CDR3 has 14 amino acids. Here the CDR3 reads CASSMGAGANVLFF. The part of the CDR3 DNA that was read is TGTGCCAGTAGTATGGGGGCTGGGGCCAACGTA.

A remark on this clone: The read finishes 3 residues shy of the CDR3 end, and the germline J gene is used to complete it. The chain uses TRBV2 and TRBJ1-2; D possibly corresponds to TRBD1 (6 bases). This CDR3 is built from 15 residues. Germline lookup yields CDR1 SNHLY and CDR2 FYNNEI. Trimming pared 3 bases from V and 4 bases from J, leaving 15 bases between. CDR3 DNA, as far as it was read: TGTGCCAGCAGTGAGAGCGGGGGGCCGTTCTATGGC. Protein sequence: CASSESGGPFYG. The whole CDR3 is CASSESGGPFYGYTF.

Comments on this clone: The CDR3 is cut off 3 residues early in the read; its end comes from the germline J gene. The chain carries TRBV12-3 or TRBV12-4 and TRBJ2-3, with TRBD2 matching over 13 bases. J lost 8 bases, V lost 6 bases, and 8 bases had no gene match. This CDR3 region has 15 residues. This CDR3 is CASSPTSGRAGTQYF. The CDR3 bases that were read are TGTGCCAGCAGCCCTACTAGCGGGAGGGCCGGTACG.

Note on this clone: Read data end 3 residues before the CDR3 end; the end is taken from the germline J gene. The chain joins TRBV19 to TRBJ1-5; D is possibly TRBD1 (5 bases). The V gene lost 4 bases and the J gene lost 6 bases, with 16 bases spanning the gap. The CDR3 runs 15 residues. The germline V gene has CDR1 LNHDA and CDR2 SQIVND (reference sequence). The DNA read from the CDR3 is TGTGCCAGTAGTAAGATTTGGCAGGGTAGTCAGCCC. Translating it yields CASSKIWQGSQP. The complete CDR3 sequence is CASSKIWQGSQPQHF.

The covered CDR3 bases are TGTGCCTGGAGGCAGACCTACGAG. Translated, it gives CAWRQTYE. The entire CDR3 protein is CAWRQTYEQYF. The rearrangement uses TRBV30 and TRBJ2-7; the D is unclear. The CDR3 end is not reached by the read, which stops 3 residues before it; the germline J gene fills it in. The CDR3 length is 11 residues. V was clipped by 3 bases and J by 2 bases, with 5 bases between them. Germline V gives CDR1 GTSNPN, CDR2 SVGIG (reference sequence).

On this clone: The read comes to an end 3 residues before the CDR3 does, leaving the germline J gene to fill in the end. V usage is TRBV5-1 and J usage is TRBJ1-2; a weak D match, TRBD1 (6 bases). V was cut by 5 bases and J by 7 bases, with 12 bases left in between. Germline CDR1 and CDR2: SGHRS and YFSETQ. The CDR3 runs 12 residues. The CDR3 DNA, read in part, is TGCGCCAGCAGGGACAGTGGGGCTGGC. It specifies CASRDSGAG. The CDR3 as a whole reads CASRDSGAGYTF.

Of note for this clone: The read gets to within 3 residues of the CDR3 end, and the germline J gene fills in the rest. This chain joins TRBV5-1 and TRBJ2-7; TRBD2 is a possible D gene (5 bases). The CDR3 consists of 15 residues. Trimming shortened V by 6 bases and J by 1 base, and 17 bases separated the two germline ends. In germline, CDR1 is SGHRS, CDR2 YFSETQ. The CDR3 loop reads CASIPSPAVSYEQYF. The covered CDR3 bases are TGCGCCAGCATTCCAAGCCCAGCGGTTTCCTACGAG.